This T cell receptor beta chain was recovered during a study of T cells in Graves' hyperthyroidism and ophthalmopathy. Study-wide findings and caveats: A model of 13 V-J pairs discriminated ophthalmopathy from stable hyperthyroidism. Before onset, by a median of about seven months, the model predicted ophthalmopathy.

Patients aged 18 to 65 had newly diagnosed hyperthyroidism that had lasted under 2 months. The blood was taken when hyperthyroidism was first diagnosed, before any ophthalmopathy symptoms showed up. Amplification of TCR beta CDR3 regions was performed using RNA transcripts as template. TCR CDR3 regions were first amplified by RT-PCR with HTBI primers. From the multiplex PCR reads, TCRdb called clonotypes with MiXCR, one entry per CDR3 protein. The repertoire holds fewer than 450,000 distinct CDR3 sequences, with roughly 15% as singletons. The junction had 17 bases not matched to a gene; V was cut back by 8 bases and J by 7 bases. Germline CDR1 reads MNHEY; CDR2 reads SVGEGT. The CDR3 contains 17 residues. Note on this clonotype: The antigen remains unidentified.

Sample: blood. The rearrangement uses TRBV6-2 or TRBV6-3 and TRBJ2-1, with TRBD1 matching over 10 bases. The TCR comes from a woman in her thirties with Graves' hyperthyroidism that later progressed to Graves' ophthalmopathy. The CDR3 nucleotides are TGTGCCAGCTATGGGGGGTTAGCGGGACAGGGGTTTAATGAGCAGTTCTTC. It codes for CASYGGLAGQGFNEQFF.